These 30 T cell receptor beta chains originate from one sample sequenced in a study of cytomegalovirus exposure and HLA in healthy donors (dated by TCRdb to the late 2010s). The library was generated by the immunoSEQ multiplex PCR assay. The multiplex PCR relied on a mix of 60 forward primers for TCR Vbeta segments and 13 reverse primers for TCR Jbeta segments. Entries here come from immuneACCESS through TCRdb and include only in-frame sequences with V and J called. Some clones fail to appear in such tables; in the studies checked, an unresolved V gene covers under half of the shortfall, and the cause of the remainder is unknown. The table for this sample lists about 140,000 clones; around 79% of them were counted only once. Approximately 0.97% of the sample comes from the top ten. Sequencing was done on a sample of PBMCs. These receptors were taken from a man aged 18 to 29 in good health and CMV-seronegative.

The chain couples TRBV11-2 to TRBJ1-6; tentatively, D is TRBD1 (5 bases). The V end was cut by 8 bases, the J end by 7 bases, with 21 bases between. The CDR3 totals 16 residues. Germline V CDR1 and CDR2: SGHAT, FQNNGV. The CDR3 is CASQTWGGRQNSPLHF. The CDR3 region has the DNA TGTGCCAGCCAGACTTGGGGCGGACGTCAAAATTCACCCCTCCACTTT.

The genes are TRBV4-3 and TRBJ2-3, with D hard to call. Trimming took 0 bases from V and 1 from J, leaving 8 bases between them. The CDR3 is 15 amino acids. The V gene's germline CDR1 is LGHNA and CDR2 YSLEER. CDR3 region: CASSQDLVGTDTQYF. DNA of the CDR3: TGCGCCAGCAGCCAAGATTTAGTCGGCACAGATACGCAGTATTTT.

Notes on this clone: At one end, the junction sequence differs from germline, possibly due to a read error. The chain has TRBV7-9 and TRBJ1-1; 7 bases are a match to TRBD1. The CDR3 has 17 amino acids. The germline gives CDR1 SEHNR, CDR2 FQNEAQ (reference sequence). The CDR3 nucleotides are TGTTCCAGCAGCTTACCTCCTCGACAGGGATTGAACACTGAAGCTTTCTTT. Translating gives CSSSLPPRQGLNTEAFF.

V usage is TRBV7-2 and J usage is TRBJ1-2; D not resolved. CDR1 is SGHTA and CDR2 is FQGNSA in the germline V gene. Trimming removed 3 bases at V and 6 bases at J, with 11 bases between. This CDR3 comprises 13 residues. The CDR3 region has the DNA TGTGCCAGCAGCTTGCCCCGGGAAGATGGCTACACCTTC. Residues: CASSLPREDGYTF.

V and J are TRBV2 and TRBJ2-2, with D perhaps TRBD1 (5 bases). Trimming stripped 7 bases from V and 7 bases from J, with 22 bases between. The CDR3 extends over 16 amino acids. The germline gives CDR1 SNHLY, CDR2 FYNNEI. CDR3 nucleotide sequence: TGTGCCAGCATCGCTTGGGGCGGCTTAAATCGCGGGGAGCTGTTTTTT. Protein product: CASIAWGGLNRGELFF.

J is TRBJ2-2 and V is TRBV30; D perhaps matches TRBD1 (5 bases). There are 17 residues in the CDR3. V lost 2 bases and J 0 bases, leaving 16 bases between the germline ends. Germline V gene data show CDR1 as GTSNPN and CDR2 as SVGIG (reference sequence). CDR3 residues: CAWSPTFTGSNTGELFF. CDR3 nucleotide sequence: TGTGCCTGGAGTCCAACTTTTACAGGTTCGAACACCGGGGAGCTGTTTTTT.

The chain has TRBV6-5 and TRBJ1-2; D gene unclear. The V gene lost 8 bases and the J gene lost 1 base, with 5 bases spanning the gap. The CDR3 spans 11 residues. CDR1 MNHEY and CDR2 SVGAGI come from the germline V gene. The CDR3 protein is CASRGNYGYTF. The CDR3 bases are TGTGCCAGCCGGGGTAACTATGGCTACACCTTC.

The V call is TRBV6-5, the J call TRBJ2-7, with D possibly TRBD1 on 6 matching bases. V gave up 6 bases and J gave up 0 bases, with 15 bases separating them. CDR3 length: 15 amino acids. Germline assignment: CDR1 MNHEY and CDR2 SVGAGI. The CDR3 DNA reads TGTGCCAGCAGCCGGACAGCCCGTAACTCCTACGAGCAGTACTTC. It encodes CASSRTARNSYEQYF.

The chain has TRBV6-5 and TRBJ2-1; 7 bases agree with TRBD2. With V trimmed by 3 bases and J by 5 bases, 10 bases remained unmatched. This CDR3 has 16 amino acids. CDR1 and CDR2 from the germline V gene are MNHEY and SVGAGI. In nucleotides, the CDR3 is TGTGCCAGCAGTTATGAATTCGGGGGGAGCCACAATGAGCAGTTCTTC. Its translation: CASSYEFGGSHNEQFF.

The rearrangement uses TRBV11-1 and TRBJ2-1, with TRBD1 identical over 7 bases. Unmatched junction bases numbered 4, after V lost 5 bases and J lost 9 bases. CDR1 and CDR2 from the germline V gene are SGHAT and FQDESV (reference sequence). This CDR3 comprises 12 residues. In DNA form, the CDR3 reads TGTGCCAGCAGCACAGGGGCACCTGAGCAGTTCTTC. Its translation: CASSTGAPEQFF.

The count of this clone is one. CDR3 in amino acids: CASSWTGAEQYF. The CDR3 coding sequence is TGTGCCAGCAGCTGGACAGGTGCCGAGCAGTACTTC. The V gene is TRBV7-6, the J gene TRBJ2-7; TRBD1 agrees at 7 bases. J gave up 6 bases and V 4 bases, and 3 bases lay outside the gene matches. The length of the CDR3 is 12 residues. CDR1 SGHVS and CDR2 FNYEAQ come from the germline V gene.

The chain couples TRBV30 to TRBJ2-3, with 10 bases lining up with TRBD2. The J segment lost 4 bases and the V segment lost 1 base, leaving 2 bases of the junction unmatched. Germline V CDR1 and CDR2: GTSNPN, SVGIG (reference sequence). The CDR3 has 14 residues. CDR3 coding DNA: TGTGCCTGGAGTGGGAGCGGGAGGGCAGATACGCAGTATTTT. This codes for CAWSGSGRADTQYF.

This chain links TRBV27 with TRBJ2-4; 9 nucleotides line up with TRBD1. The CDR3 runs 16 residues. V trimming: 2 bases; J trimming: 3 bases; junction bases outside the gene matches: 5. CDR1 and CDR2 (germline): MNHEY, SMNVEV (reference sequence). CDR3 loop: CASSLGTGQFKNIQYF. CDR3 nucleotides: TGTGCCAGCAGTTTAGGGACAGGGCAATTCAAAAACATTCAGTACTTC.

The V call is TRBV11-2, the J call TRBJ1-2; weak D call: TRBD1 (6 bases). Deletions cut 5 bases from V and 8 bases from J, with 18 bases between. The CDR3 runs 14 residues. Germline lookup yields CDR1 SGHAT and CDR2 FQNNGV. The CDR3 loop reads CASSTTGQYGGYTF. The CDR3 DNA is TGTGCCAGCAGCACTACCGGACAGTACGGGGGCTACACCTTC.

V gene TRBV21-1 combines with J gene TRBJ2-2; the D call TRBD2 from the table was never checked on the DNA. TRBV21-1 is tagged as a pseudogene. The CDR3 contains 14 residues. The CDR3 DNA reads TGTGCCAGCAGCGGGGAGGGGAGCACCGGGGAGCTGTTTTTT. Its protein product is CASSGEGSTGELFF.

This clone showed up just a few times. The rearrangement joins TRBV6-1 to TRBJ1-6; D remains unclear. The germline V gene encodes CDR1 MNHNS and CDR2 SASEGT. V was shortened by 2 bases and J by 14 bases, with 7 bases between the two germline ends. The CDR3 has 11 residues. The CDR3 here is CASSENTSLHF. DNA of the CDR3: TGTGCCAGCAGTGAAAACACGTCCCTCCACTTT.

The V and J genes are TRBV4-3 and TRBJ2-1; D not resolved. The CDR3 is 15 residues long. Germline V gene sequence: CDR1 LGHNA, CDR2 YSLEER. The V end lost 1 base, the J end lost 0 bases, and 7 bases lay between the germline ends. DNA of the CDR3: TGCGCCAGCAGCCAAGGGCACAGCTCCTACAATGAGCAGTTCTTC. Translated: CASSQGHSSYNEQFF.

The V and J genes are TRBV18 and TRBJ1-5, with D perhaps TRBD1 (5 bases). Germline V gene lookup returns CDR1 KGHSH and CDR2 LQKENI. This CDR3 region has 15 residues. The V gene lost 1 base and the J gene lost 2 bases, with 9 bases spanning the gap. The DNA for the CDR3 is TGTGCCAGCTCACCACAGGGGAATCGCAATCAGCCCCAGCATTTT. Protein: CASSPQGNRNQPQHF. Based on the CDR3 plus reference TRBV18 and TRBJ1-5, the full variable domain is NAGVMQNPRHLVRRRGQEARLRCSPMKGHSHVYWYRQLPEEGLKFMVYLQKENIIDESGMPKERFSAEFPKEGPSILRIQQVVRGDSAAYFCASSPQGNRNQPQHFGDGTRLSIL.

The chain recombines TRBV15 with TRBJ1-1; D gene uncertain. The CDR3 runs to 13 residues. From germline, CDR1 is LNHNV and CDR2 YYDKDF (reference sequence). V gave up 0 bases and J gave up 7 bases, with 9 bases separating them. The CDR3 nucleotides read TGTGCCACCAGCAGAGATGTCGGGAGTGAAGCTTTCTTT. This sequence encodes CATSRDVGSEAFF.

V usage is TRBV5-1 and J usage is TRBJ2-7; the D is unclear. The CDR3 extends over 13 amino acids. The germline V and J ends were trimmed by 0 bases and 0 bases, with 4 bases remaining between them. CDR1 SGHRS and CDR2 YFSETQ come from the germline V gene. The CDR3 sequence: CASSLGASYEQYF. The CDR3 bases are TGCGCCAGCAGCTTGGGCGCCTCCTACGAGCAGTACTTC. The full variable domain, with the rest looked up from reference TRBV5-1 and TRBJ2-7, is KAGVTQTPRYLIKTRGQQVTLSCSPISGHRSVSWYQQTPGQGLQFLFEYFSETQRNKGNFPGRFSGRQFSNSRSEMNVSTLELGDSALYLCASSLGASYEQYFGPGTRLTVT.

The J gene is TRBJ2-7, the V gene TRBV10-3, with D possibly being TRBD2 (6 bases). The CDR3 extends over 15 amino acids. Germline CDR1 and CDR2: ENHRY and SYGVKD. V was clipped by 2 bases and J by 4 bases, with 15 bases between them. The DNA for the CDR3 is TGTGCCATCAGTGAGGGCGGGACGTCCTTATACGAGCAGTACTTC. Encoded protein: CAISEGGTSLYEQYF.

This clone occurred a few times. V usage is TRBV5-6 and J usage is TRBJ2-1; D is unresolved. The CDR3 loop spans 17 amino acids. The germline V gene has CDR1 SGHDT and CDR2 YYEEEE. The germline V and J ends were trimmed by 0 bases and 0 bases, with 13 bases remaining between them. Here the CDR3 DNA reads TGTGCCAGCAGCTTGGCTACGTATTCGAGCTCCTACAATGAGCAGTTCTTC. Translating it yields CASSLATYSSSYNEQFF.

In this sample, this clone turned up once. The chain couples TRBV7-9 to TRBJ1-4; D unresolved. Germline V gene sequence: CDR1 SEHNR, CDR2 FQNEAQ (reference sequence). The V end was cut by 8 bases, the J end by 2 bases, with 9 bases between. The CDR3 length is 13 residues. CDR3 coding DNA: TGTGCCAGCGGAGGGCGGACTAATGAAAAACTGTTTTTT. It specifies CASGGRTNEKLFF.

This chain uses TRBV4-3 with TRBJ1-1; tentative D call: TRBD1 (6 bases). Germline CDR1 reads LGHNA; CDR2 reads YSLEER. Trimming removed 1 base from V and 2 bases from J, with 11 bases in between. The CDR3 runs 15 residues. The CDR3, as DNA: TGCGCCAGCAGCCAAGTTGCAGGGACAAACACTGAAGCTTTCTTT. This sequence encodes CASSQVAGTNTEAFF.

DNA for the CDR3: TGTGCCAGCAGTTCGAGGGTGGGAACAGATACGCAGTATTTT. Its translation is CASSSRVGTDTQYF. The J gene is TRBJ2-3, the V gene TRBV9; maybe TRBD2 (5 bases). CDR3 length: 14 residues. Germline V CDR1 and CDR2: SGDLS, YYNGEE. V was shortened by 5 bases and J by 3 bases, with 13 bases between the two germline ends.

CDR3 protein: CASSGQGSETQYF. CDR3 DNA: TGTGCCAGCAGCGGTCAGGGGTCCGAAACCCAGTACTTC. V is TRBV9 and J is TRBJ2-5; weak D call: TRBD1 (6 bases). This CDR3 is 13 amino acids long. V was shortened by 3 bases and J by 8 bases, with 14 bases between the two germline ends. The germline V gene has CDR1 SGDLS and CDR2 YYNGEE. The full variable domain, completed using reference TRBV9 and TRBJ2-5, is DSGVTQTPKHLITATGQRVTLRCSPRSGDLSVYWYQQSLDQGLQFLIQYYNGEERAKGNILERFSAQQFPDLHSELNLSSLELGDSALYFCASSGQGSETQYFGPGTRLLVL.

The CDR3 reads CASSLEGITEAFF. The CDR3 DNA is TGCGCCAGCAGCTTGGAGGGGATCACTGAAGCTTTCTTT. The rearrangement uses TRBV5-1 and TRBJ1-1; possibly TRBD1 for D (5 bases). This CDR3 is built from 13 residues. The germline CDR1 and CDR2 sequences are SGHRS and YFSETQ. V lost 0 bases and J lost 4, with 7 bases in between.

The chain joins TRBV10-3 to TRBJ1-1; 10 positions agree with TRBD1. The V segment lost 6 bases and the J segment 1 base; nucleotides outside the gene matches: 11. Germline V gene sequence: CDR1 ENHRY, CDR2 SYGVKD. This CDR3 comprises 17 residues. CDR3 sequence reads: CAISSFPGQGSNTEAFF. The CDR3 nucleotides read TGTGCCATCAGCTCATTCCCGGGACAGGGGTCGAACACTGAAGCTTTCTTT.

The rearrangement uses TRBV27 and TRBJ1-2; D perhaps matches TRBD1 (5 bases). Germline V gene sequence: CDR1 MNHEY, CDR2 SMNVEV (reference sequence). This CDR3 is 15 amino acids long. Deletions cut 0 bases from V and 4 bases from J, with 12 bases between. The CDR3 protein is CASSLSRVGGYGYTF. The CDR3, as DNA: TGTGCCAGCAGTTTATCCAGGGTGGGAGGCTATGGCTACACCTTC.

This chain uses TRBV5-1 with TRBJ2-5, with 8 bases aligning to TRBD1. The J call may be wrong; the DNA end is better matched by TRBJ2-7. The V gene's germline CDR1 is SGHRS and CDR2 YFSETQ. This CDR3 has 18 residues. The CDR3 reads CASSLRSGQAFSSYEQYF. CDR3 in DNA: TGCGCCAGCAGCTTGCGTTCGGGACAGGCGTTTAGCTCCTACGAGCAGTACTTC.